This T cell receptor (beta chain) was found in a study of blood T cell repertoires in COVID-19. Looking at the study overall: T cells, B-cell-depleted T cells, or PBMCs provided the cDNA or gDNA that served as material.

Measured with immunoSEQ multiplex PCR; TCRdb has only the in-frame clones, and not every one. The sample carries about 49,000 clones, 81% recorded once. Trimming shortened V by 2 bases and J by 7 bases, and 6 bases separated the two germline ends. The CDR3 consists of 11 residues. Germline assignment: CDR1 DFQATT and CDR2 SNEGSKA (reference sequence). Sequences were obtained from peripheral blood. This sequence joins TRBV20-1 and TRBJ1-3, with D perhaps TRBD1 (6 bases). This TCR derives from a woman of 80 years or more with COVID-19, enrolled during active disease. The CDR3 is CSARQGNTIYF. Here the CDR3 DNA reads TGCAGTGCTAGACAGGGGAACACCATATATTTT.